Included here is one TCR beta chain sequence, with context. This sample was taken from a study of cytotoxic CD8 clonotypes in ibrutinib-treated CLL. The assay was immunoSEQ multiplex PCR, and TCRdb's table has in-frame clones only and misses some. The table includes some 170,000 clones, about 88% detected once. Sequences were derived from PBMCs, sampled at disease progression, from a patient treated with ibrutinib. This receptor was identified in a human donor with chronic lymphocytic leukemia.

CDR3 DNA: TGTGCCAGCAGCATACGGACAGAGATGAACACTGAAGCTTTCTTT. Translating it yields CASSIRTEMNTEAFF. The chain joins TRBV7-9 to TRBJ1-1; tentative D call: TRBD1 (6 bases). V shed 5 bases and J shed 0 bases, with 13 bases lying between them. The CDR3 has 15 residues. From germline, CDR1 is SEHNR and CDR2 FQNEAQ (reference sequence). The full variable domain, rest sourced from reference TRBV7-9 and TRBJ1-1, is DTGVSQNPRHKITKRGQNVTFRCDPISEHNRLYWYRQTLGQGPEFLTYFQNEAQLEKSRLLSDRFSAERPKGSFSTLEIQRTEQGDSAMYLCASSIRTEMNTEAFFGQGTRLTVV.